Reported below is one T cell receptor (beta chain). Its matching antigen is unknown. V shed 1 base, J shed 2 bases, and the junction held 6 bases outside the gene matches. Germline CDR1 and CDR2: SGHDT and YYEEEE. CDR3 length: 17 residues. This sample stems from a study of shared clonotypes between healthy human individuals. Study-level findings and limits: A reduction in generation probabilities was seen for non-shared clonotypes relative to those shared by all four donors.

Deep was the level at which the assay was run. Some 30,000 T cell genomes (about 0.2 ug DNA) went into each sorted-subset replicate. The table came from immunoSEQ multiplex PCR; TCRdb's copy has only in-frame clones and leaves some out. The data show fewer than 2.5 million clones, approximately 93% seen once. The rearrangement links TRBV5-6 to TRBJ2-2, with 9 bases identical to TRBD1. Specimen: naive CD4+ T cells from PBMCs. Subset of the sample: CD45RA+ positively selected. The receptor comes from a man aged 18 to 30 in good health. Some clones in this sample may be carry-over from other donors' samples. CDR3 sequence (DNA): TGTGCCAGCAGCTTGTTGAAGACAGGGGGAAACACCGGGGAGCTGTTTTTT. Its protein product is CASSLLKTGGNTGELFF.